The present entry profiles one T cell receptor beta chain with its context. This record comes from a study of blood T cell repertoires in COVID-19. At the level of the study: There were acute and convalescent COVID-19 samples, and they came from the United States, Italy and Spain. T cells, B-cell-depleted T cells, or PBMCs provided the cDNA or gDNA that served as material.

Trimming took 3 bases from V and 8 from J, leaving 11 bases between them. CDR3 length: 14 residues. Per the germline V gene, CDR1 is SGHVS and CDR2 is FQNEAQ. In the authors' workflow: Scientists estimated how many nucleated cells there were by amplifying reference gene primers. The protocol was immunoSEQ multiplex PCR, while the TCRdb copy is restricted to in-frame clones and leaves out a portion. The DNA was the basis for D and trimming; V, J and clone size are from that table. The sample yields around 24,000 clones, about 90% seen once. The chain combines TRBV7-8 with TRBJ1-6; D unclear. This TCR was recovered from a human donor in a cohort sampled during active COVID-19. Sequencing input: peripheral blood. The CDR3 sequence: CASSLSSADSPLHF. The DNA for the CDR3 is TGTGCCAGCAGCTTGTCGTCGGCGGATTCACCCCTCCACTTT.